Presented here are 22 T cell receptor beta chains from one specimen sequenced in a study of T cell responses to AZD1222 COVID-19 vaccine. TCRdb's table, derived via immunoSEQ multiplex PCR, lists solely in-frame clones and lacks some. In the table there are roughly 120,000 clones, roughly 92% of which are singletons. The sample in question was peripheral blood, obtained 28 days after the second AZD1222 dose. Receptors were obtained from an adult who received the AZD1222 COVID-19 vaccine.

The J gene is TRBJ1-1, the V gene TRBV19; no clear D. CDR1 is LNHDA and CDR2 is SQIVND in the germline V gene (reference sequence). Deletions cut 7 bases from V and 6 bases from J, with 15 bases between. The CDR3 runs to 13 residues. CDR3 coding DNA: TGTGCCAGTATCCGAGGGAGTCCCCCTGAAGCTTTCTTT. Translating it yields CASIRGSPPEAFF.

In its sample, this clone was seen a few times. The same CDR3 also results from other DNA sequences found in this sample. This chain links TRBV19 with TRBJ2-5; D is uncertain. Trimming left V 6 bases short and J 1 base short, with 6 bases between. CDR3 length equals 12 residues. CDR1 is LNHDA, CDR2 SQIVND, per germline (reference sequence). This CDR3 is CASSRAQETQYF. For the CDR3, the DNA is TGTGCCAGTAGCCGGGCCCAAGAGACCCAGTACTTC.

The CDR3 protein is CASSGGDRISPLHF. The CDR3 DNA reads TGTGCCAGCAGTGGAGGGGACAGAATTTCACCCCTCCACTTT. The V and J genes are TRBV2 and TRBJ1-6, with 7 bases identical to TRBD1. V lost 4 bases, J lost 9 bases, and 6 bases stayed unmatched. Germline V gene data show CDR1 as SNHLY and CDR2 as FYNNEI. The CDR3 has 14 residues.

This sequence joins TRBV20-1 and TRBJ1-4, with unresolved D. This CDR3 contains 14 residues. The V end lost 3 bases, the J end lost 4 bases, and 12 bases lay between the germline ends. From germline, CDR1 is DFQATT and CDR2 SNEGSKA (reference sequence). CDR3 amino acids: CSASDGVGNEKLFF. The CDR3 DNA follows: TGCAGTGCTAGTGATGGGGTGGGTAATGAAAAACTGTTTTTT.

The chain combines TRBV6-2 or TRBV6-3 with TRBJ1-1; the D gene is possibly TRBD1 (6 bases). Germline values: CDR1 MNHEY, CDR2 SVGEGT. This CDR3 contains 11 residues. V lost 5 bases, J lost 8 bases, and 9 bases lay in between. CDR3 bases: TGTGCCAGCAGTAAGCAGGGGGAAGCTTTCTTT. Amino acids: CASSKQGEAFF.

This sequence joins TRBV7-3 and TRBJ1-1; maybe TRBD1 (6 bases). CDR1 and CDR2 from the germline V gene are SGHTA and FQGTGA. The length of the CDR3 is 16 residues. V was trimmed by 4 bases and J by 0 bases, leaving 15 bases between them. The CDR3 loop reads CASSSTGTRMNTEAFF. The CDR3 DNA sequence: TGTGCCAGCAGCTCGACTGGGACAAGAATGAACACTGAAGCTTTCTTT.

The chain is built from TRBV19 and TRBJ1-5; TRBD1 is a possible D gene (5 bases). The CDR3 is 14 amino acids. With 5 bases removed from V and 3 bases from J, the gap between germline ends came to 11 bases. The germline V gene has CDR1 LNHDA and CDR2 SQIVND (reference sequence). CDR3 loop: CASSRDGYNQPQHF. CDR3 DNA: TGTGCCAGTAGTCGGGACGGCTACAATCAGCCCCAGCATTTT.

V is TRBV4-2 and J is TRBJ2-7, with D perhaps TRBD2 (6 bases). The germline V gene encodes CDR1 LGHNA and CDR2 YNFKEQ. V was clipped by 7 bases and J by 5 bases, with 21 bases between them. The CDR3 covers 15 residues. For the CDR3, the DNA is TGTGCCAGCACAACTGAGACTAGTATCGTCAACGAGCAGTACTTC. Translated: CASTTETSIVNEQYF.

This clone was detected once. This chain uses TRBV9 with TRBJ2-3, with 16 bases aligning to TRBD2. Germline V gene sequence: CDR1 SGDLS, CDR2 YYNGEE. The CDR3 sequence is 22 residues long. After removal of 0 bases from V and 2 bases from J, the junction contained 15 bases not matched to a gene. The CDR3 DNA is TGTGCCAGCAGCGTAGAGTCAGTGGTCGGGACTAGCGGGAGGGATGACACAGATACGCAGTATTTT. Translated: CASSVESVVGTSGRDDTDTQYF. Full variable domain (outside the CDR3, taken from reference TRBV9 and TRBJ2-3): DSGVTQTPKHLITATGQRVTLRCSPRSGDLSVYWYQQSLDQGLQFLIQYYNGEERAKGNILERFSAQQFPDLHSELNLSSLELGDSALYFCASSVESVVGTSGRDDTDTQYFGPGTRLTVL.

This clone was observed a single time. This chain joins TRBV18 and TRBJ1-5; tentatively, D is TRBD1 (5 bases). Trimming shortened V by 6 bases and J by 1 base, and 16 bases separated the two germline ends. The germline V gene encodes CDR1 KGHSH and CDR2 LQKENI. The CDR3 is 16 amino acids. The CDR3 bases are TGTGCCAGCTCGCAAACACTACAGGAAAGCAATCAGCCCCAGCATTTT. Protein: CASSQTLQESNQPQHF.

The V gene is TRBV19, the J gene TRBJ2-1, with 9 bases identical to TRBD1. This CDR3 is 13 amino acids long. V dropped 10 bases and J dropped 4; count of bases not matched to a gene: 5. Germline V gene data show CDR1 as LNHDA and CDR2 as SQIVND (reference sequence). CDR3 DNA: TGTGCCACCAGACAGGGGGGATACAATGAGCAGTTCTTC. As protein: CATRQGGYNEQFF.

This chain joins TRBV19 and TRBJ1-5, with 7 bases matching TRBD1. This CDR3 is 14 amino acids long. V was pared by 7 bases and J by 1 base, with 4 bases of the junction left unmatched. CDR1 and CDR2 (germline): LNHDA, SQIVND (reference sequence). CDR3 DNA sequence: TGTGCCAGTATTATGACAGGGAGCAATCAGCCCCAGCATTTT. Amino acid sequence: CASIMTGSNQPQHF.

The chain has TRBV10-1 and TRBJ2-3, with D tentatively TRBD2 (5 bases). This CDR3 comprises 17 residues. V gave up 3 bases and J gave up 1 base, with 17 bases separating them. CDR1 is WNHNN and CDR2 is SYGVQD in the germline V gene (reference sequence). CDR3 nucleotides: TGCGCCAGCAGTGATCTGGACTCCTCCGGGGGCACAGATACGCAGTATTTT. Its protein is CASSDLDSSGGTDTQYF.

In nucleotides, the CDR3 is TGTGCCAGCAGCTTAGGACCCCTCCCTAGGGGAGATGGGAACACTGAAGCTTTCTTT. It specifies CASSLGPLPRGDGNTEAFF. The chain combines TRBV13 with TRBJ1-1, with D maybe TRBD1 (5 bases). The length of the CDR3 is 19 residues. V was clipped by 0 bases and J by 1 base, with 21 bases between them. Germline assignment: CDR1 PRHDT and CDR2 FYEKMQ (reference sequence).

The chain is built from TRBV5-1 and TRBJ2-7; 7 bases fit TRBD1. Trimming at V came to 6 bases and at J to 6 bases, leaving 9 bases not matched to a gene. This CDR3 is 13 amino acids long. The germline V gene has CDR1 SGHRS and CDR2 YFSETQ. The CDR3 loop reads CASTGQPTSEQYF. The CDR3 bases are TGCGCCAGCACGGGACAGCCGACTTCCGAGCAGTACTTC.

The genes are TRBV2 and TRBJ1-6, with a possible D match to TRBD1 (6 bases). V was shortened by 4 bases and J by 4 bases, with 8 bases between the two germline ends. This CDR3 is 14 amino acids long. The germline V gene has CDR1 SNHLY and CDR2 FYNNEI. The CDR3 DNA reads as TGTGCCAGCAGTGGGACAGAATATAATTCACCCCTCCACTTT. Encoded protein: CASSGTEYNSPLHF.

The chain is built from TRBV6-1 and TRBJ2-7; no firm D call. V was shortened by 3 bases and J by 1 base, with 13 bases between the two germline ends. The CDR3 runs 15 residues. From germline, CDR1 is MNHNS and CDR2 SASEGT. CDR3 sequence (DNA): TGTGCCAGCAGTGACAGTACAATCGGTTCCTACGAGCAGTACTTC. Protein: CASSDSTIGSYEQYF.

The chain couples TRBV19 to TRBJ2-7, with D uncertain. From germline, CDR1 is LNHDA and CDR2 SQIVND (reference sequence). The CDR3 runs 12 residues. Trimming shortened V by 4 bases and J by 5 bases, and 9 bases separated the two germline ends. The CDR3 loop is CASSRGSNEQYF. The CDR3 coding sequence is TGTGCCAGTAGTAGGGGAAGCAACGAGCAGTACTTC.

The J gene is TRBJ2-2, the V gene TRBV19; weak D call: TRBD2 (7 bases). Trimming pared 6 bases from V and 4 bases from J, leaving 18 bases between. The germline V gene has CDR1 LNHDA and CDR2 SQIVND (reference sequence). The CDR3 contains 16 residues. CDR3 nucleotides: TGTGCCAGTAGCACCAAAGGGGGGGCGGGCACCGGGGAGCTGTTTTTT. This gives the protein CASSTKGGAGTGELFF.

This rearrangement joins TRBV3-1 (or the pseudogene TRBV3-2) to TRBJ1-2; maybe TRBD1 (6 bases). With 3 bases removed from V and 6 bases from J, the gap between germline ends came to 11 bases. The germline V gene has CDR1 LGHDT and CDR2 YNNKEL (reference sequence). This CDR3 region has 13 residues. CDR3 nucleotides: TGTGCCAGCAGCCAGGTACAGGGAGATGGCTACACCTTC. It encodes CASSQVQGDGYTF.

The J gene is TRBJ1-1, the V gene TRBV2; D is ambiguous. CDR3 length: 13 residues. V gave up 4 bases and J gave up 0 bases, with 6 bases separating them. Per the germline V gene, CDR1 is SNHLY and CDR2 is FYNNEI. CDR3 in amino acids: CASSGVLNTEAFF. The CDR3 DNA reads TGTGCCAGCAGTGGTGTCCTGAACACTGAAGCTTTCTTT.

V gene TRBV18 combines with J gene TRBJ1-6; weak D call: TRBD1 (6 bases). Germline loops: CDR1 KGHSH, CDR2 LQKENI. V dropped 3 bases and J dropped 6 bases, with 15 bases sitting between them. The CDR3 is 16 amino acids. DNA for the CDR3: TGTGCCAGCTCACCCTTTGGGGGGCTCGGTAATTCACCCCTCCACTTT. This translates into CASSPFGGLGNSPLHF.